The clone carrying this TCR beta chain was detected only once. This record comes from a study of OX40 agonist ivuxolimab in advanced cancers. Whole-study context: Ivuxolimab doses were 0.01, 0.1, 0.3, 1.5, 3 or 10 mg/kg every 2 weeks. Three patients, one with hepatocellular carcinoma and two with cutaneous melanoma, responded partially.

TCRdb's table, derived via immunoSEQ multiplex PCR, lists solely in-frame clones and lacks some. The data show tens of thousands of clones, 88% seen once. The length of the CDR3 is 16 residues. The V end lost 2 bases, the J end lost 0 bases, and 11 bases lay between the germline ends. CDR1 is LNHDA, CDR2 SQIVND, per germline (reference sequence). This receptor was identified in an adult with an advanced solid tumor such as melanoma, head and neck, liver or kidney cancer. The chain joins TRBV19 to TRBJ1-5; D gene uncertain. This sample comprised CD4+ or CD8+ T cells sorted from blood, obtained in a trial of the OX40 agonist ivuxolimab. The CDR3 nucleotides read TGTGCCAGTAGTATACTGATAGGGAATAGCAATCAGCCCCAGCATTTT. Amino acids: CASSILIGNSNQPQHF.